The sequence of this TCR beta chain was determined in a study of CD8+ T cells in alopecia areata. Study in general: The drug, oral tofacitinib, was given to treated patients at 5 to 10 mg twice daily. General observations from the study: Tofacitinib significantly reduced both scalp clonality and expanded CD8+ clones among the top 100.

As regards this clone: Its antigen is undetermined.

cDNA serving as the sequencing template came from extracted, reverse transcribed RNA. Generated by immunoSEQ multiplex PCR, the TCRdb table keeps only in-frame clones and is missing some. The top ten clones hold 1% to 1.5% of a sample with approximately 210,000 clones, more than 60% of them seen once. Treatment described: oral pan-JAK inhibitor, 5-10 mg twice daily. CDR1 is SGHNT, CDR2 YYREEE, per germline (reference sequence). V lost 2 bases, J lost 0 bases, and 8 bases lay in between. This CDR3 contains 14 residues. The sequence derives from a human donor with alopecia areata. The sample was CD4+ T cells sorted from blood, taken around week 42, from a patient treated with tofacitinib. The chain carries TRBV5-4 and TRBJ1-1, with D uncertain. The CDR3 protein is CASSLYIMNTEAFF. For the CDR3, the DNA is TGTGCCAGCAGCTTATACATAATGAACACTGAAGCTTTCTTT.